A selection of T cell receptor beta chains follows, all from one sample in a study of identical twins. Using its own MiXCR run on the 5' RACE reads, TCRdb lists one record per CDR3 protein. This sample has some 500,000 distinct CDR3 sequences, with around 9.6% found just once. These same data were also listed under a study on yellow fever vaccine responses in identical twins.

The specimen was PBMCs. The receptor source for this set is a woman younger than 35 in good health. Each CDR3 is given with its conserved first and last residue. Fields, in order: clone size, D gene, J gene, V gene, CDR3 DNA, CDR3 protein. The D gene is left open where the match is weak. Size is omitted from some rows. Given values are once, few, many or a class for expanded clones.

size: -; D: TRBD1; J: TRBJ2-7; V: TRBV28; DNA: TGTGCCAGCAGTCCGTCAGACAGGGGGGGCCACGAGCAGTACTTC; CDR3: CASSPSDRGGHEQYF
size: many; D: -; J: TRBJ2-7; V: TRBV3-1; DNA: TGTGCCAGCAGCCAAGATTTCGACGAGCAGTACTTC; CDR3: CASSQDFDEQYF
size: -; D: TRBD1; J: TRBJ2-7; V: TRBV3-1; DNA: TGTGCCTGCAGCCCTGGACAGGGGAGGTCCTACGAGCAGTACTTC; CDR3: CACSPGQGRSYEQYF
size: few; D: -; J: TRBJ2-7; V: TRBV12-3/TRBV12-4; DNA: TGTGCCAGCAGTTTAGCGGCTTTACAGGGCTACGAGCAGTACTTC; CDR3: CASSLAALQGYEQYF
size: few; D: -; J: TRBJ2-7; V: TRBV4-3; DNA: TGCGCCAGCAGCCAAGTTACCTACCAAGAGCAGTACTTC; CDR3: CASSQVTYQEQYF
size: -; D: TRBD1; J: TRBJ2-7; V: TRBV3-1; DNA: TGTGCCAGCAGCCCCTCGGGACAGGGGGCCGAGCAGTACTTC; CDR3: CASSPSGQGAEQYF
size: few; D: -; J: TRBJ2-2; V: TRBV24-1; DNA: TGTGCCACCAGTGAGTCCGGGCCCCAAGAGGAGCTGTTTTTT; CDR3: CATSESGPQEELFF
size: few; D: -; J: TRBJ2-5; V: TRBV4-2; DNA: TGTGCCAGCGCGACAAGCGCCCAAGAGACCCAGTACTTC; CDR3: CASATSAQETQYF
size: -; D: TRBD1; J: TRBJ2-7; V: TRBV3-1; DNA: TGTGCCAGCAGCCAAGACTTCCAGGGGGCCCACGAGCAGTACTTC; CDR3: CASSQDFQGAHEQYF
size: -; D: TRBD2; J: TRBJ2-7; V: TRBV7-8; DNA: TGTGCCAGCAGCTTAGCCCCAATAGCGGGAGAACGGTTCGAGCAGTACTTC; CDR3: CASSLAPIAGERFEQYF
size: few; D: TRBD2; J: TRBJ2-1; V: TRBV6-2/TRBV6-3; DNA: TGTGCCAGCAGTTTAATGAGCGGGAGGCCCTATGAGCAGTTCTTC; CDR3: CASSLMSGRPYEQFF
size: few; D: -; J: TRBJ2-2; V: TRBV7-9; DNA: TGTGCCAGCAGCCAGAAGACAGGTCCGAACACCGGGGAGCTGTTTTTT; CDR3: CASSQKTGPNTGELFF